This T cell receptor beta chain was retrieved from a study of T cell repertoires in cytomegalovirus infection. At the level of the study: Carrying CMV and the relevant HLA type showed in public TCR beta signatures.

Overall study results and limits: Cumulative frequency of public TCR beta families picked out carriers of CMV plus the relevant HLA. CMV-specific HLA-C-restricted TCR beta clonotypes dominated the ex vivo response.

Comments on this clonotype: Its antigen remains unidentified.

The CDR3 runs 11 residues. Germline V lookup: CDR1 SGHRS, CDR2 YFSETQ. V was pared by 7 bases and J by 2 bases, with 6 bases between. TCRdb recomputed calls from the reads with MiXCR, one row per CDR3 protein. Here the sample spans about 440,000 distinct CDR3 sequences, approximately 31% being singletons. The sequence was obtained from a human donor in good health (CMV status not recorded). Some clones in this sample may be carry-over from other donors' samples. The material sequenced was PBMCs. This chain links TRBV5-1 with TRBJ2-5; D is undetermined. The CDR3 DNA sequence: TGCGCCAGCCAGGCACAAGAGACCCAGTACTTC. Its translation is CASQAQETQYF.